These T cell receptor beta chains were read from a single sample in a study of PD-L1 blockade in urothelial cancer. The method was immunoSEQ multiplex PCR; TCRdb's version includes in-frame clones alone and lacks a portion of them. The table shows approximately 58,000 clones, with around 80% occurring only once. Sequencing was performed on PBMCs, taken around atezolizumab (anti-PD-L1) treatment. The receptors were sampled from an older man with urothelial cancer. Each CDR3 is given with its conserved first and last residue. D genes are given only for firm matches. Clone size, where shown, is once, few, many, or a class for clones that have expanded.

j_call,v_call,clone_size,d_call,cdr3_nt,cdr3_aa
TRBJ2-1,TRBV9,.,.,TGTGCCAGCAGCTTACAGGGTTGGGGCAATGAGCAGTTCTTC,CASSLQGWGNEQFF
TRBJ2-7,TRBV4-2,.,.,TGTGCCAGCAGCGTGCGACTAGGAAACTACGAGCAGTACTTC,CASSVRLGNYEQYF
TRBJ2-7,TRBV7-9,.,.,TGTGCCAGCAGCTTATCGGCTAGCAGCTACGAGCAGTACTTC,CASSLSASSYEQYF
TRBJ2-1,TRBV5-1,.,.,.,CASSFGPGNEQFF
TRBJ1-2,TRBV28,.,TRBD1,TGTGCCAGCAGTTTATTACAGGGGGGCTACTATGGCTACACCTTC,CASSLLQGGYYGYTF
TRBJ2-7,TRBV14,.,TRBD2,TGTGCCAGCAGCCAAGCTTTACCCGGGACTACAAACGAGCAGTACTTC,CASSQALPGTTNEQYF
TRBJ2-7,TRBV5-1,.,TRBD2,TGCGCCAGCAGCTTGGTCACTAGCGGGAGGGCCTTGGGCTACGAGCAGTACTTC,CASSLVTSGRALGYEQYF
TRBJ1-2,TRBV6-6,.,TRBD1,TGTGCCAGCAGCTCCCTTGGACAGGGCTCCTATGGCTACACCTTC,CASSSLGQGSYGYTF
TRBJ2-5,TRBV7-2,.,TRBD2,TGTGCCAGCAGCCCTGGACTAGCGGGAGAGACCCAGTACTTC,CASSPGLAGETQYF
TRBJ1-1,TRBV29-1,once,TRBD1,TGCAGCGCCGATCAGGGGGCCCGGAACACTGAAGCTTTCTTT,CSADQGARNTEAFF
TRBJ2-1,TRBV27,.,TRBD2,TGTGCCAGCAGTGCGGACACTAGCGGAGACAATGAGCAGTTCTTC,CASSADTSGDNEQFF
TRBJ1-1,TRBV5-1,once,.,TGCGCCAGCAGCTTGCGCGGTGGCACTGAAGCTTTCTTT,CASSLRGGTEAFF
TRBJ2-1,TRBV5-1,.,.,TGCGCCAGCAGCTTGGACGGGAGAAATTATAATGAGCAGTTCTTC,CASSLDGRNYNEQFF
TRBJ2-3,TRBV19,.,.,TGTGCCAGTAGTACCCCCCTCACAGATACGCAGTATTTT,CASSTPLTDTQYF
TRBJ2-7,TRBV10-3,.,.,TGTGCCATCAGCGCGGGACAGCCCTACGAGCAGTACTTC,CAISAGQPYEQYF
TRBJ1-2,TRBV19,.,TRBD1,TGTGCCAGCAGGGACAGATCCTATGGCTACACCTTC,CASRDRSYGYTF
TRBJ1-2,TRBV30,.,.,TGTGCCTGGGCTGAAACAGGGAACTATGGCTACACCTTC,CAWAETGNYGYTF
TRBJ2-7,TRBV10-3,.,TRBD1,TGTGCCATCAGGGCCGGGACAGGAGAATCCTACGAGCAGTACTTC,CAIRAGTGESYEQYF
TRBJ2-1,TRBV5-1,.,TRBD1,TGCGCCAGCAGCTCACAGGGGGCTAGCGGCTCCTACAATGAGCAGTTCTTC,CASSSQGASGSYNEQFF
TRBJ2-7,TRBV5-1,.,.,TGCGCCAGCAGCTTGGGCAGTGCCCCGGAGCAGTACTTC,CASSLGSAPEQYF
TRBJ1-5,TRBV7-9,.,.,TGTGCCAGCACCGGAGGTTTGGGCAATCAGCCCCAGCATTTT,CASTGGLGNQPQHF
TRBJ1-5,TRBV19,.,.,TGTGCCAGTAGCCCGACAGTCTATAGCAATCAGCCCCAGCATTTT,CASSPTVYSNQPQHF
TRBJ2-3,TRBV7-8,.,TRBD2,TGTGCCAGCAGCTTTCCGGGACTAGCGGGAGGAGATACGCAGTATTTT,CASSFPGLAGGDTQYF
TRBJ2-7,TRBV5-1,once,.,TGCGCCAGCACCTCCCCCCTAGGCGTCGAGCAGTACTTC,CASTSPLGVEQYF
TRBJ1-1,TRBV28,.,.,TGTGCCAGCAGTTGGGGGCGCACTGAAGCTTTCTTT,CASSWGRTEAFF
TRBJ1-2,TRBV7-2,.,.,TGTGCCAGCAGCCTAAGGGGGAATGAGGATGGCTACACCTTC,CASSLRGNEDGYTF
TRBJ1-5,TRBV5-5,.,TRBD1,TGTGCCAGCAGCTGGGGGACAGGGAGCCGCAATCAGCCCCAGCATTTT,CASSWGTGSRNQPQHF
TRBJ2-5,TRBV2,.,TRBD2,TGTGCCAGCATTATCGCAATACTAGCGGGAGGCGGAGAGACCCAGTACTTC,CASIIAILAGGGETQYF
TRBJ2-2,TRBV5-1,.,TRBD1,TGCGCCAGCAGCCCCCGGTCGGACAGGACCCGCACCAACACCGGGGAGCTGTTTTTT,CASSPRSDRTRTNTGELFF
TRBJ2-3,TRBV6-1,once,TRBD2,TGTGCCAGCAGTGCCCGCCAGCTGCGGGAGGGCCTTTTCGGCACAGATACGCAGTATTTT,CASSARQLREGLFGTDTQYF
TRBJ2-3,TRBV5-1,few,.,TGCGCCAGCAGCCCCGCCACCACTGATACGCAGTATTTT,CASSPATTDTQYF
TRBJ1-4,TRBV7-9,.,TRBD1,TGTGCCAGCAGCGAGCAGACAGGGCTCAATGAAAAACTGTTTTTT,CASSEQTGLNEKLFF
TRBJ1-4,TRBV6-6,.,TRBD1,TGTGCCAGCGGGACAGGGAGTGAAAAACTGTTTTTT,CASGTGSEKLFF
TRBJ2-7,TRBV5-1,.,TRBD2,TGCGCCAGCAGCTTTACTAGCGGAACCTACGAGCAGTACTTC,CASSFTSGTYEQYF
TRBJ2-1,TRBV6-1,.,TRBD2,TGTGCCAGCAGTGGACGGACTAGCGGTATACCTTACAATGAGCAGTTCTTC,CASSGRTSGIPYNEQFF
TRBJ2-1,TRBV11-2,few,TRBD2,TGTGCCAGCAGCTTGGCCAGCGGGAACCCCTCGGGTGAGCAGTTCTTC,CASSLASGNPSGEQFF
TRBJ1-5,TRBV5-4,.,.,TGTGCCAGCAGCCGGGACATTCATCAGCCCCAGCATTTT,CASSRDIHQPQHF
TRBJ1-5,TRBV19,.,.,TGTGCCAGTAGTATACTTTGGTTCAGGGATCGCAATCAGCCCCAGCATTTT,CASSILWFRDRNQPQHF
TRBJ1-1,TRBV19,.,.,TGTGCCAGTAGTATTTCCTCAGGGAACACTGAAGCTTTCTTT,CASSISSGNTEAFF
TRBJ2-7,TRBV18,.,.,TGTGCCAGCTCACCATCCACAAATTTACCCTACGAGCAGTACTTC,CASSPSTNLPYEQYF
TRBJ1-5,TRBV18,.,.,TGTGCCAGCTCATCGGGTAATAGCAATCAGCCCCAGCATTTT,CASSSGNSNQPQHF
TRBJ1-1,TRBV30,few,.,TGTGCCTGGAACCACAGGGTTGACACTGAAGCTTTCTTT,CAWNHRVDTEAFF
TRBJ2-2,TRBV19,.,TRBD1,TGTGCCAGTAGAAGGGACAGGGTTGCCGGGGAGCTGTTTTTT,CASRRDRVAGELFF
TRBJ1-1,TRBV29-1,.,TRBD1,TGCAGCGCTGACAGGGTTACCACTGAAGCTTTCTTT,CSADRVTTEAFF
TRBJ1-5,TRBV27,.,TRBD1,TGTGCCAGCAGTTTTTCAGGGGGCGTGGGTCAGCCCCAGCATTTT,CASSFSGGVGQPQHF
TRBJ2-5,TRBV11-3,.,.,TGTGCCAGCAGCTTTGGCGGGAAGGAGACCCAGTACTTC,CASSFGGKETQYF